These 5 T cell receptor beta chains were all obtained from the same sample, sequenced in a study of CD8+ T cells in alopecia areata. Extraction of RNA preceded its reverse transcription into cDNA, which served as the sequencing template. Profiled with immunoSEQ multiplex PCR; TCRdb holds only in-frame clones, not every one. The table has about 160,000 clones, under 70% seen once. Treatment reported: oral pan-JAK inhibitor, 5-10 mg twice daily. The input for sequencing was CD4+ T cells sorted from blood, taken at week 4, from a patient treated with tofacitinib. These receptor sequences come from a human donor with alopecia areata.

The genes are TRBV30 and TRBJ2-7; TRBD2 is a possible D gene (6 bases). Trimming cost V 3 bases and J 0 bases, with 15 bases left between them. The length of the CDR3 is 15 residues. Germline V gene sequence: CDR1 GTSNPN, CDR2 SVGIG (reference sequence). CDR3 in amino acids: CAWRAGTYSSYEQYF. The CDR3 nucleotides are TGTGCCTGGAGAGCCGGGACTTACAGCTCCTACGAGCAGTACTTC.

The V call is TRBV15, the J call TRBJ1-2; D may be TRBD1 (5 bases). Germline V gene lookup returns CDR1 LNHNV and CDR2 YYDKDF (reference sequence). CDR3 length equals 14 residues. Trimming took off 2 bases at V and 8 bases at J, with 15 bases between the two ends. CDR3 in DNA: TGTGCCACCAGCAGACAAGGGGCCCCTGGGGGCTACACCTTC. As protein: CATSRQGAPGGYTF.

The chain recombines TRBV5-4 with TRBJ2-5; D unclear. The V end was cut by 0 bases, the J end by 2 bases, with 8 bases between. Germline CDR1 SGHNT, CDR2 YYREEE (reference sequence). The CDR3 contains 14 residues. The CDR3 sequence: CASSLGAEQETQYF. The CDR3 DNA reads as TGTGCCAGCAGCTTGGGTGCAGAACAAGAGACCCAGTACTTC.

The gene calls are TRBV30 and TRBJ1-5; D is unclear. CDR3 length: 16 amino acids. V lost 0 bases to trimming and J lost 2 bases, with 14 bases between them. Per the germline V gene, CDR1 is GTSNPN and CDR2 is SVGIG (reference sequence). CDR3 amino acids: CAWSVPQRARNQPQHF. The DNA of the CDR3 is TGTGCCTGGAGTGTACCCCAACGGGCTCGCAATCAGCCCCAGCATTTT.

The chain has TRBV7-8 and TRBJ1-2; TRBD1 matches 8 bases. This CDR3 has 18 residues. Germline CDR1 is SGHVS and CDR2 is FQNEAQ. V was clipped by 4 bases and J by 4 bases; unmatched bases: 17. The CDR3 sequence: CASSWKATQGALPYGYTF. As DNA, the CDR3 is TGTGCCAGCAGCTGGAAGGCCACCCAGGGGGCACTCCCCTATGGCTACACCTTC.